The 13 T cell receptor beta chains below were found in one sample sequenced in a study of identical twins. One entry per CDR3 protein results from TCRdb running MiXCR on the 5' RACE reads. The sample consists of roughly 700,000 distinct CDR3 sequences, more than 6.5% of them appearing once. These sequences were also reported in another study, on yellow fever vaccine responses in identical twins.

Sequenced input: PBMCs. All receptors derive from a woman under 30 in good health.

The chain joins TRBV14 to TRBJ2-3, with TRBD1 as a possible D gene (6 bases). This CDR3 has 16 amino acids. Trimming stripped 3 bases from V and 3 bases from J, with 16 bases between. Germline CDR1 SGHDN, CDR2 FVKESK. CDR3 sequence reads: CASSQGANDRTDTQYF. The CDR3 bases are TGTGCCAGCAGCCAGGGGGCGAATGATAGGACAGATACGCAGTATTTT. Full variable domain (remainder filled in from reference TRBV14 and TRBJ2-3): EAGVTQFPSHSVIEKGQTVTLRCDPISGHDNLYWYRRVMGKEIKFLLHFVKESKQDESGMPNNRFLAERTGGTYSTLKVQPAELEDSGVYFCASSQGANDRTDTQYFGPGTRLTVL.

The CDR3 DNA reads TGTGCCAGCACCCCCAATATGTCAGACCAAGATACGCAGTATTTT. Residues: CASTPNMSDQDTQYF. The V call is TRBV6-2 or TRBV6-3, the J call TRBJ2-3; D is ambiguous. Trimming cost V 7 bases and J 5 bases, with 19 bases left between them. Germline-derived CDR1 and CDR2 are MNHEY and SVGEGT. The CDR3 contains 15 residues.

This clonotype was observed a few times. The rearrangement links TRBV29-1 to TRBJ2-7; 10 nucleotides agree with TRBD1. V lost 3 bases and J lost 9; bases outside the gene matches: 11. Germline values: CDR1 SQVTM, CDR2 ANQGSEA. CDR3 length: 14 residues. Here the CDR3 reads CSVDTGTGVRGQYF. In nucleotides, the CDR3 is TGCAGCGTTGATACCGGGACAGGGGTTCGTGGGCAGTACTTC.

This clonotype was seen a handful of times. The rearrangement uses TRBV7-8 and TRBJ2-3; TRBD2 matches at 11 bases. The CDR3 sequence is 20 residues long. The germline V gene has CDR1 SGHVS and CDR2 FQNEAQ. Losses at the gene ends were 4 bases for V and 2 bases for J; bases not matched to a gene: 17. CDR3 bases: TGTGCCAGCAGCTCGATGACCCTAGCGGGGGGCCCCGGAATCACAGATACGCAGTATTTT. It yields the protein CASSSMTLAGGPGITDTQYF. The full variable domain, rest sourced from reference TRBV7-8 and TRBJ2-3, is GAGVSQSPRYKVAKRGQDVALRCDPISGHVSLFWYQQALGQGPEFLTYFQNEAQLDKSGLPSDRFFAERPEGSVSTLKIQRTQQEDSAVYLCASSSMTLAGGPGITDTQYFGPGTRLTVL.

The genes are TRBV3-1 and TRBJ2-1; either TRBD1 or TRBD2 may fit D (5 bases each). The CDR3 sequence is 12 residues long. Germline V gene data show CDR1 as LGHDT and CDR2 as YNNKEL (reference sequence). Deletions cut 4 bases from V and 15 bases from J, with 16 bases between. In nucleotides, the CDR3 is TGTGCCAGCAGCCGTCTCCGGGACCCGGGGTTCTTC. It is translated as CASSRLRDPGFF.

This clonotype was recorded at least ten times. J is TRBJ2-2 and V is TRBV2, with D possibly called TRBD1 or TRBD2 (5 bases each). Trimming removed 4 bases at V and 4 bases at J, with 10 bases between. The CDR3 is made up of 14 amino acids. Germline CDR1 SNHLY, CDR2 FYNNEI. The CDR3 loop is CASSAYGGTGELFF. The DNA for the CDR3 is TGTGCCAGCAGTGCCTATGGGGGCACCGGGGAGCTGTTTTTT.

The rearrangement joins TRBV9 to TRBJ1-2; tentatively, D is TRBD1 (5 bases). V lost 6 bases, J lost 0 bases, and 15 bases lay in between. The CDR3 spans 15 residues. Per germline, CDR1 SGDLS and CDR2 YYNGEE. The CDR3 DNA is TGTGCCAGCACTACCGGGGGGGAAGCTAACTATGGCTACACCTTC. Amino acid sequence: CASTTGGEANYGYTF.

V and J are TRBV6-1 and TRBJ1-6; TRBD1 matches 7 bases. This CDR3 comprises 14 residues. Germline CDR1 and CDR2: MNHNS and SASEGT. With V trimmed by 6 bases and J by 10 bases, 9 bases remained unmatched. This CDR3 is CASRPTGLGSPLHF. Written as DNA, the CDR3 is TGTGCCAGCAGACCGACAGGGCTCGGCTCACCCCTCCACTTT.

This clonotype was recorded at least ten times. V and J are TRBV20-1 and TRBJ2-2; 9 nucleotides agree with TRBD2. Germline trimming cut 2 bases from V and 9 bases from J; bases unmatched to any gene: 16. This CDR3 region has 17 residues. The germline CDR1 and CDR2 sequences are DFQATT and SNEGSKA (reference sequence). CDR3 region: CSARLAGVVVNSRELFF. Here the CDR3 DNA reads TGCAGTGCTAGATTAGCGGGAGTCGTAGTGAATTCCCGGGAGCTGTTTTTT.

This clonotype was picked up a small number of times. This rearrangement joins TRBV6-1 to TRBJ2-2, with a tentative D call TRBD2 (6 bases). Germline V lookup: CDR1 MNHNS, CDR2 SASEGT. CDR3 length: 14 residues. V lost 8 bases to trimming and J lost 3 bases, with 13 bases between them. The CDR3 DNA reads as TGTGCCAGCTCTTGGGGGGAGGACACCGGGGAGCTGTTTTTT. It translates to CASSWGEDTGELFF.

This clonotype was seen at least ten times. J is TRBJ2-1 and V is TRBV11-2; tentatively, D is TRBD2 (6 bases). The CDR3 is 16 residues long. CDR1 and CDR2 (germline): SGHAT, FQNNGV. Trimming cost V 2 bases and J 6 bases, with 17 bases left between them. Here the CDR3 reads CASSLMAGKAVNEQFF. As DNA, the CDR3 is TGTGCCAGCAGCTTAATGGCGGGAAAGGCGGTCAATGAGCAGTTCTTC.

This chain joins TRBV20-1 and TRBJ1-2, with 9 bases fitting TRBD1. With V trimmed by 5 bases and J by 4 bases, 2 bases remained unmatched. Germline V gene data show CDR1 as DFQATT and CDR2 as SNEGSKA (reference sequence). The CDR3 has 12 residues. The CDR3 DNA reads TGCAGTGCTTCGACAGGGGGCTATGGCTACACCTTC. Its protein is CSASTGGYGYTF.

This clonotype has more than one count but fewer than ten. J is TRBJ2-5 and V is TRBV11-1, with D perhaps TRBD2 (5 bases). CDR1 and CDR2 (germline): SGHAT, FQDESV (reference sequence). The CDR3 runs 18 residues. Trimming stripped 3 bases from V and 0 bases from J, with 20 bases between. The CDR3 DNA follows: TGTGCCAGCAGCTTCCCTGGAGAGTGGACTTTCCACCAAGAGACCCAGTACTTC. Translated: CASSFPGEWTFHQETQYF. Combining the CDR3 with reference TRBV11-1 and TRBJ2-5 gives the whole variable domain EAEVAQSPRYKITEKSQAVAFWCDPISGHATLYWYRQILGQGPELLVQFQDESVVDDSQLPKDRFSAERLKGVDSTLKIQPAELGDSAMYLCASSFPGEWTFHQETQYFGPGTRLLVL.